This T cell receptor beta chain stems from a study of T cell changes during pregnancy in multiple sclerosis. The CDR3 sequence is 14 residues long. Trimming pared 8 bases from V and 0 bases from J, leaving 12 bases between. Germline CDR1 and CDR2: MNHEY and SMNVEV (reference sequence). Method: immunoSEQ multiplex PCR; TCRdb's copy keeps in-frame clones and lacks some. The data show under 90,000 clones, with under 95% seen just once and 1.1% to 1.5% held by the top ten. The V and J genes are TRBV27 and TRBJ2-3, with D unresolved. The sequences come from peripheral blood, collected in the second trimester of pregnancy. The clonotype comes from a female donor in good health, enrolled as a control in a pregnancy study. The CDR3 coding sequence is TGTGCCAGCGTGGGCCAGTTCAGCACAGATACGCAGTATTTT. Encoded protein: CASVGQFSTDTQYF.